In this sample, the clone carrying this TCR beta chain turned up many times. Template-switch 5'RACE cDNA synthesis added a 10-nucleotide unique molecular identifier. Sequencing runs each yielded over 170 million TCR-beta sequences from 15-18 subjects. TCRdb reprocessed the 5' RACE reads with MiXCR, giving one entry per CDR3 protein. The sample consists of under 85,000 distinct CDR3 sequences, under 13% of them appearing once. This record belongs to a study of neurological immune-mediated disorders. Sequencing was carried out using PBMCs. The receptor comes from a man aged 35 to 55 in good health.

Here the CDR3 reads CASSSSNERYSGNTIYF. CDR3 DNA: TGTGCCAGCAGCTCCTCGAATGAGCGGTACTCTGGAAACACCATATATTTT. V usage is TRBV7-9 and J usage is TRBJ1-3, with D unclear. The CDR3 length is 17 residues. V lost 4 bases and J lost 0, with 16 bases in between. Looked up from germline, CDR1 is SEHNR and CDR2 is FQNEAQ (reference sequence). Combining the CDR3 with reference TRBV7-9 and TRBJ1-3 gives the whole variable domain DTGVSQNPRHKITKRGQNVTFRCDPISEHNRLYWYRQTLGQGPEFLTYFQNEAQLEKSRLLSDRFSAERPKGSFSTLEIQRTEQGDSAMYLCASSSSNERYSGNTIYFGEGSWLTVV.